The following is a T cell receptor beta chain sequence with its context. Its antigen is not yet known. Base qualities are missing; no much larger clone stands one base away. Including cysteine and phenylalanine, the CDR3 has 12 amino acids. The DNA shown is the 36-base CDR3, in frame from base 1. CDR1 and CDR2, per the germline V gene, are MNHEY and SVGAGI. Trimming costs V 5 bases and J 3 bases, and their ends lie 7 bases apart. This sample was included in a study of cytomegalovirus exposure and HLA in healthy donors (dated by TCRdb to 2016 to 2017). About the full investigation: An earlier analysis of several hundred of the donors reported approximately 290 Gb of sequence data and approximately 110 million unique TCR beta sequences from 190 million or so T cells. The study aimed to test whether cataloging public T cell receptors could reveal signatures of past pathogen exposure. A later analysis re-analyzed previously published TCR beta repertoires from roughly 630 donors and added high-resolution HLA genotyping to study TCR occurrence patterns. Typing coverage differed by locus: A, B, C, DRB1 and DQB1 were typed in about 620-640 donors, DQA1 in about 500, DPA1 in 600 to 610, and DPB1 in approximately 450. HLA typing covered class I and class II loci at four-digit resolution. Genome-wide SNP genotypes for about three fifths of the roughly 670 donors were used in a later genetic analysis, which treated that subset as a discovery cohort. To decide whether each TCR beta V gene segment behaved as functional or pseudogenic, an earlier analysis of some 600 of the donors relied on high-throughput TCR beta sequencing. To predict cytomegalovirus infection status, the study brought together high-throughput TCR immunosequencing, statistical association of individual TCRs with disease status, and machine learning. Besides the first cohort of roughly 700 subjects, a separate validation cohort made up of roughly 120 different subjects was used. An early release that covered several hundred HLA-typed donors contained around 300 gigabases of sequencing data and around 85 million unique TCR sequences. Because of strong linkage in the cohort, five DR-DQ haplotypes were treated as single units for association and clustering. Rather than using new phenotypic data, the later analysis identified candidate immune exposures from TCR beta sequences and from how often those sequences occurred across donors. Across some 400 genotyped donors of the cohort, an average of roughly 200,000 unique TCR beta nucleotide sequences per donor were sequenced, and 15% to 20% of those sequences were non-productive. The T cell repertoires of some 670 subjects were profiled by immunosequencing and related to cytomegalovirus serostatus. Alongside the repertoire data, information on donor age, sex, ethnicity and CMV serostatus was compiled. All discovery cohort repertoires had been generated on a single sequencing platform. Of the 398 genotyped donors, approximately 80% were placed in the genetic ancestry cluster associated with self-reported Caucasian donors. What the authors observed across the whole study: In a later genetic analysis, fewer N-insertions in productive TCRs were reported among donors in an Asian-associated ancestry cluster than the approximately 710-donor mean. A few of the identified cytomegalovirus-associated TCR beta chains were confirmed in vitro to be specific for cytomegalovirus antigens. In an earlier analysis of roughly 500 of the donors, most TCR beta V segments appeared in productive rearrangements about 87% or about 30% of the time, broadly matching IMGT annotations. A later analysis associated about 16,000 TCR beta sequences with specific HLA alleles at a false discovery rate of 0.05. In a later analysis, several top co-occurrence clusters were reported to appear linked to parvovirus B19, influenza, CMV and Epstein-Barr virus. The only immune exposure information available for the cohort was CMV serostatus. Only TCR beta chains were sequenced in this cohort, and the absence of alpha or paired-chain data limited detectable features. A cluster of highly shared sequence variants was judged likely to represent a technical artifact of the sequencing pipeline. When HLA alleles, especially DR and DQ, strongly co-occurred, TCR associations were difficult to assign to individual alleles. The study listed approximately 150 TCR beta chains as associated with cytomegalovirus. Linkage disequilibrium might explain the correlated functional status among segregating V segments, but an unknown experimental factor could not be ruled out. Sequencing depth was assumed to be roughly uniform across donors in the presence/absence analyses, though that assumption may not hold. Because counts were too low, some 16 rarely observed V segments, including chromosome 9 orphons, were excluded from the earlier analysis of under 650 of the donors. Across donors, most TCR sequences were observed very rarely, whereas some public TCRs were present in many individuals. Some IMGT-functional V segments, including TRBV6-2 and TRBV6-3, could not be distinguished by the 87-base-pair reads and were therefore excluded. In a later analysis, the rate of TCR association differed among HLA loci, with DRB1 alleles having the most associated TCRs and HLA-C alleles having the fewest. Because some donors lacked HLA typing at each locus, the association tests relied only on the typed subset. The authors suggested that the approach could potentially be extended to other disease states and immunological phenotypes. Cytomegalovirus status was reported to be diagnosed by the classifier with high specificity and sensitivity in both the original and validation cohorts. In a later analysis, most CMV-associated TCR beta chains were found to appear HLA-restricted, with HLA associations seemingly driven largely by CMV exposure. A further reported finding was that TCR beta sequences accurately predicted the HLA-A and HLA-B alleles for most subjects in the first cohort. In a later genetic analysis, a missense DCLRE1C variant was associated with V-gene and J-gene trimming of TCR beta chains, and the association was replicated in an independent cohort. In a later analysis, HLA-associated TCR beta chains showed more clonal expansion and lower generation probabilities than non-associated chains that were equally common.

The library was built by means of the immunoSEQ multiplex PCR assay. For the multiplex PCR, a mixture combining 60 forward primers for TCR Vbeta segments and 13 reverse primers for TCR Jbeta segments was used. Amplification of the CDR3 region of rearranged TCR beta genes was performed with a multiplex PCR assay on genomic DNA. The amplified TCR beta libraries were sequenced on the Illumina HiSeq System as 87-base-pair reads. Per the original workflow: In a later analysis, approximately 74 million unique TCR beta chains were counted across the 500 to 700 repertoires, and about 9.9 million of these chains were shared by at least two donors. A nearest-neighbor algorithm error-corrected the raw reads and collapsed the reads into unique sequences, merging closely related sequences to remove PCR and sequencing errors. CDR3 sequences were aligned to IMGT reference sequences to assign V, D and J gene segments. For a sequence to be retained, a match of at least six nucleotides was required to both a V gene segment and a J gene segment. A rearrangement counted as productive if the CDR3 had no stop codons and remained in frame with V and J, and every other rearrangement counted as non-productive. Following IMGT convention, CDR3 was defined as the stretch from the second conserved V-encoded cysteine up to the conserved J-encoded phenylalanine. In an earlier analysis of around 540 of the donors, sequences lacking an unambiguous match to a single V gene segment were excluded. An earlier analysis of 500 to 700 of the donors classified V segments as functional when productive rearrangements were above 56.7% and as segregating when the standard deviation between donors was above 5%. A statistical classification framework was built for diagnosing cytomegalovirus status from the catalog of TCR beta chain sequences. In a later analysis, TCR nucleotide sequences were compared against IMGT/GENE-DB human TR gene sequences so that V and J genes could be assigned. A later analysis assigned CDR3 sequences and most-parsimonious VDJ recombination scenarios with the TCRdist pipeline. In a later analysis, every TCR beta chain was defined by the combination of its CDR3 amino acid sequence and its V-gene family, and reads without a unique V-gene family were dropped. As a way to deal with suspected cross-contamination and a sequencing artifact, a later analysis dropped 640 or so nucleotide sequences that were highly shared and had low generation probability. For each public chain, a later analysis derived a clonal expansion index from normalized ranks of inferred template counts within each repertoire. In a later analysis, generation probabilities were computed with a VDJ recombination model fitted to out-of-frame rearrangements, and the resulting probabilities were checked against IGoR. A later analysis scored TCR-TCR, TCR-HLA and TCR-CMV co-occurrence with hypergeometric tests, applying a repertoire-size bias correction to TCR pairs. To estimate false discovery rates, a later analysis permuted the HLA or CMV assignments 20 times. In a later analysis, co-occurring TCRs were grouped with DBSCAN, and TCRdist sequence similarity was added when clustering was performed within HLA-allele-positive subsets. Repertoires with fewer than 30,000 or more than 120,000 public chains, plus five repertoires with anomalous nucleotide sharing, were excluded from co-occurrence clustering. TCRdb mirrors the immuneACCESS table, restricted to in-frame sequences. Some clones are absent from its copies; in checked studies, under half trace to an unresolved V gene, and the reason for the others is unknown. The DNA was the basis for D and trimming; V, J and clone size are from that table. The sample table holds some 89,000 clones, of which 80% to 90% were seen once. The top ten clonotypes cover 1.5% to 2% of the sample.

The cohort was made up of under 800 healthy bone marrow donors. At the time of sampling, every cohort member was nominally healthy, though immune exposures that went unrecorded were likely present. The donor was CMV seronegative and belonged to the group of 352 seronegative cohort members. A peripheral blood sample was collected from each donor, and TCR beta sequencing was performed on peripheral blood mononuclear cells. The Qiagen DNeasy Blood Extraction Kit was used to extract genomic DNA from the blood cell samples. This chain joins TRBV6-5 to TRBJ1-2; tentative D gene TRBD1, with 5 bases matching. Sequenced input: PBMCs. This sequence was found in a woman aged 25 to 39 in good health and CMV-seronegative. At the DNA level, the sequence is TGTGCCAGCAGTACCAGGGACTATGGCTACACCTTC. Translation gives CASSTRDYGYTF.